The 31 T cell receptor beta chains below were found in one sample sequenced in a study. TCRdb independently ran MiXCR on the RT-PCR reads; one entry per CDR3 protein. The table lists about 680,000 distinct CDR3 sequences, 12% to 15% of them singletons. The sequenced sample consisted of memory CD4+ T cells from blood. These receptors were obtained from a female donor in good health, serving as a healthy control.

This clonotype has more than one count but fewer than ten. The V call is TRBV4-3, the J call TRBJ1-2, with 9 bases fitting TRBD1. The CDR3 covers 18 residues. Germline CDR1 and CDR2: LGHNA and YSLEER. V shed 0 bases, J shed 2 bases, and the junction held 10 bases outside the gene matches. The DNA for the CDR3 is TGCGCCAGCAGCCAAGATTTAGTAGGCGGACAGGGGAACTATGGCTACACCTTC. It encodes CASSQDLVGGQGNYGYTF.

This clonotype was observed at least ten times. The chain uses TRBV7-2 and TRBJ2-2; TRBD1 agrees at 7 bases. V gave up 3 bases and J gave up 1 base; unmatched junction bases: 2. Germline CDR1 reads SGHTA; CDR2 reads FQGNSA. The CDR3 runs 15 residues. CDR3 region: CASSLDRWNTGELFF. In nucleotides, the CDR3 is TGTGCCAGCAGCTTGGACAGGTGGAACACCGGGGAGCTGTTTTTT. Looking up the rest from reference TRBV7-2 and TRBJ2-2 gives the full variable domain: GAGVSQSPSNKVTEKGKDVELRCDPISGHTALYWYRQSLGQGLEFLIYFQGNSAPDKSGLPSDRFSAERTGGSVSTLTIQRTQQEDSAVYLCASSLDRWNTGELFFGEGSRLTVL.

The V call is TRBV6-1, the J call TRBJ2-3, with a possible D match to TRBD1 (8 bases). The germline gives CDR1 MNHNS, CDR2 SASEGT. Trimming shortened V by 5 bases and J by 14 bases, and 20 bases separated the two germline ends. The CDR3 covers 13 residues. CDR3 protein: CASSLTGGGVGYF. The CDR3 DNA sequence: TGTGCCAGCAGTCTTACAGGGGGGGGCGTTGGGTATTTT.

This clonotype was detected only a few times. CDR3 sequence reads: CASRLRRDRQGNTEAFF. As DNA, the CDR3 is TGTGCCAGCAGGTTAAGACGGGACCGACAGGGGAACACTGAAGCTTTCTTT. The V gene is TRBV2, the J gene TRBJ1-1, with 7 bases lining up with TRBD1. The trim removed 6 bases at V and 1 base at J, leaving 14 bases unmatched. CDR3 length equals 17 residues. Germline V gene lookup returns CDR1 SNHLY and CDR2 FYNNEI.

The table lists this clonotype with many counts. CDR3 in amino acids: CSANPGLAGDHNEQFF. CDR3 DNA sequence: TGCAGTGCTAACCCGGGACTAGCGGGAGACCACAATGAGCAGTTCTTC. The chain uses TRBV20-1 and TRBJ2-1, with TRBD2 matching over 14 bases. Germline loops: CDR1 DFQATT, CDR2 SNEGSKA (reference sequence). The J segment lost 5 bases and the V segment lost 4 bases, leaving 7 bases of the junction unmatched. The CDR3 is made up of 16 amino acids.

In its sample, this clonotype was seen many times. The gene calls are TRBV10-3 and TRBJ1-5; no clear D gene. V was clipped by 7 bases and J by 0 bases, with 10 bases between them. Germline values: CDR1 ENHRY, CDR2 SYGVKD. CDR3 length: 14 residues. Here the CDR3 reads CAITPDNSNQPQHF. CDR3 DNA: TGTGCCATCACCCCTGATAATAGCAATCAGCCCCAGCATTTT.

V is TRBV9 and J is TRBJ2-1; 11 bases agree with TRBD2. This CDR3 comprises 16 residues. The germline CDR1 and CDR2 sequences are SGDLS and YYNGEE. Losses at the gene ends were 3 bases for V and 6 bases for J; bases not matched to a gene: 8. The CDR3 DNA reads TGTGCCAGCAGCGGGACCGGGACTAGCGGTCTCAATGAGCAGTTCTTC. Its translation: CASSGTGTSGLNEQFF.

In this sample, this clonotype turned up many times. Here the CDR3 DNA reads TGTGCCAGCAGCTTACGAGCCCACGCCACCGGGGAGCTGTTTTTT. Translating it yields CASSLRAHATGELFF. This sequence joins TRBV7-9 and TRBJ2-2, with D unclear. The ends were cut back, 2 bases at V and 4 bases at J, with 11 bases in the middle. The CDR3 runs to 15 residues. Per germline, CDR1 SEHNR and CDR2 FQNEAQ (reference sequence). The variable domain in full, with the rest retrieved from reference TRBV7-9 and TRBJ2-2, is DTGVSQNPRHKITKRGQNVTFRCDPISEHNRLYWYRQTLGQGPEFLTYFQNEAQLEKSRLLSDRFSAERPKGSFSTLEIQRTEQGDSAMYLCASSLRAHATGELFFGEGSRLTVL.

This clonotype was seen many times. The rearrangement joins TRBV7-2 to TRBJ2-7; no clear D. Germline V gene lookup returns CDR1 SGHTA and CDR2 FQGNSA. V gave up 1 base and J gave up 3 bases, with 10 bases separating them. This CDR3 region has 14 residues. CDR3 in DNA: TGTGCCAGCAGCTTAGTCGGCGGTATCTACGAGCAGTACTTC. Translation gives CASSLVGGIYEQYF.

This clonotype was counted only a few times. This chain links TRBV27 with TRBJ2-2, with D perhaps matching TRBD2 (5 bases). Germline-derived CDR1 and CDR2 are MNHEY and SMNVEV (reference sequence). Trimming pared 6 bases from V and 4 bases from J, leaving 18 bases between. This CDR3 spans 16 amino acids. This chain's CDR3 is CASSPRGSSGTGELFF. The CDR3 region has the DNA TGTGCCAGCAGCCCCCGGGGAAGTTCCGGCACCGGGGAGCTGTTTTTT.

The V gene is TRBV21-1, the J gene TRBJ2-3; whether TRBD1, the table's D call, matches the DNA was not checked. TRBV21-1 is described as a pseudogene. There are 13 residues in the CDR3. The CDR3 DNA is TGTGCCAGCGACCGAGACACCCCCGATACGCAGTATTTT. The encoded protein is CASDRDTPDTQYF.

The chain uses TRBV20-1 and TRBJ2-5; TRBD2 might be the D (7 bases). CDR1 and CDR2 (germline): DFQATT, SNEGSKA (reference sequence). Trimming shortened V by 3 bases and J by 4 bases, and 24 bases separated the two germline ends. The CDR3 is 17 residues long. The CDR3 reads CSARASQRDKGGETQYF. CDR3 nucleotide sequence: TGCAGTGCTAGGGCCAGTCAGCGGGACAAAGGGGGAGAGACCCAGTACTTC.

This clonotype was found a few times. The V and J genes are TRBV7-2 and TRBJ1-2; no firm D call. Germline loops: CDR1 SGHTA, CDR2 FQGNSA. The length of the CDR3 is 12 residues. V lost 0 bases, J lost 7 bases, and 6 bases lay in between. The CDR3 sequence: CASSLAHPGYTF. CDR3 bases: TGTGCCAGCAGCTTAGCGCACCCTGGCTACACCTTC.

The table lists this clonotype with many counts. The chain uses TRBV12-3 or TRBV12-4 and TRBJ1-6; D not resolved. The V gene lost 5 bases and the J gene lost 10 bases, with 12 bases spanning the gap. The CDR3 is 13 residues long. The CDR3 loop reads CASSLTIGSPLHF. As DNA, the CDR3 is TGTGCCAGCAGTCTAACCATAGGCTCACCCCTCCACTTT.

This clonotype was seen only a few times. This rearrangement joins TRBV7-9 to TRBJ2-1; no definite D call. This CDR3 has 13 amino acids. Germline V gives CDR1 SEHNR, CDR2 FQNEAQ (reference sequence). Between the trimmed V and J ends, which lost 4 bases and 5 bases, there was a span of 9 bases. DNA of the CDR3: TGTGCCAGCAGCTCCCGTTTGGACAATGAGCAGTTCTTC. Translated: CASSSRLDNEQFF. Full variable domain (missing parts from reference TRBV7-9 and TRBJ2-1): DTGVSQNPRHKITKRGQNVTFRCDPISEHNRLYWYRQTLGQGPEFLTYFQNEAQLEKSRLLSDRFSAERPKGSFSTLEIQRTEQGDSAMYLCASSSRLDNEQFFGPGTRLTVL.

The rearrangement links TRBV20-1 to TRBJ1-5; TRBD1 matches 12 bases. Germline values: CDR1 DFQATT, CDR2 SNEGSKA (reference sequence). Losses at the gene ends were 6 bases for V and 0 bases for J; bases not matched to a gene: 6. The CDR3 sequence is 16 residues long. CDR3 amino acids: CSAGTGGLYSNQPQHF. CDR3 sequence (DNA): TGCAGTGCAGGGACAGGGGGCCTCTATAGCAATCAGCCCCAGCATTTT.

This clonotype was recorded a few times. V gene TRBV6-1 combines with J gene TRBJ1-5; D is unclear. The germline V and J ends were trimmed by 4 bases and 0 bases, with 7 bases remaining between them. Germline-derived CDR1 and CDR2 are MNHNS and SASEGT. The CDR3 spans 14 residues. The CDR3, as DNA: TGTGCCAGCAGTGTCATCGATAGCAATCAGCCCCAGCATTTT. This gives the protein CASSVIDSNQPQHF.

Only a few counts were recorded for this clonotype. The V and J genes are TRBV5-6 and TRBJ2-7; possible D gene TRBD1, 6 bases. Germline lookup yields CDR1 SGHDT and CDR2 YYEEEE. V lost 5 bases and J lost 5, with 14 bases in between. The CDR3 totals 13 residues. The CDR3 DNA sequence: TGTGCCAGCAGACTCACAGGGTCCCACGAGCAGTACTTC. It translates to CASRLTGSHEQYF.

This clonotype came up a few times. The gene calls are TRBV7-9 and TRBJ2-1; D could derive from TRBD1 or TRBD2 (5 bases each). The germline V gene encodes CDR1 SEHNR and CDR2 FQNEAQ (reference sequence). This CDR3 has 15 residues. V was pared by 2 bases and J by 7 bases, with 15 bases between. The CDR3 loop is CASSLRPQGPNEQFF. The CDR3 region has the DNA TGTGCCAGCAGCTTAAGGCCGCAGGGACCGAATGAGCAGTTCTTC.

This clonotype was observed once. V usage is TRBV5-1 and J usage is TRBJ1-1; 9 nucleotides line up with TRBD1. V gave up 5 bases and J gave up 5 bases; unmatched junction bases: 13. The CDR3 loop spans 16 amino acids. Germline-derived CDR1 and CDR2 are SGHRS and YFSETQ. The CDR3 loop reads CASRVDRGGGGTEAFF. In nucleotides, the CDR3 is TGCGCCAGCAGGGTAGACAGGGGGGGAGGTGGTACTGAAGCTTTCTTT.

The chain employs TRBV27 and TRBJ2-2; 8 positions match TRBD1. The CDR3 covers 15 residues. V was pared by 5 bases and J by 7 bases, with 9 bases of the junction left unmatched. The germline V gene has CDR1 MNHEY and CDR2 SMNVEV (reference sequence). This CDR3 reads CASSRPGGNHGELFF. The CDR3 nucleotides read TGTGCCAGCAGTCGTCCAGGGGGCAATCACGGGGAGCTGTTTTTT.

The chain joins TRBV7-2 to TRBJ1-1; perhaps TRBD1 as D (6 bases). The CDR3 has 15 amino acids. Germline lookup yields CDR1 SGHTA and CDR2 FQGNSA. V lost 5 bases to trimming and J lost 2 bases, with 15 bases between them. CDR3 amino acids: CASSREGTTNTEAFF. DNA for the CDR3: TGTGCCAGCAGCAGAGAGGGGACAACAAACACTGAAGCTTTCTTT.

The sample holds a few counts of this clonotype. The J gene is TRBJ2-1, the V gene TRBV4-3; TRBD2 matches at 7 bases. CDR1 is LGHNA and CDR2 is YSLEER in the germline V gene. V gave up 0 bases and J gave up 4 bases; unmatched junction bases: 9. CDR3 size: 17 residues. CDR3 protein: CASSQDWAGVYYNEQFF. The CDR3 DNA reads as TGCGCCAGCAGCCAAGATTGGGCGGGAGTCTATTACAATGAGCAGTTCTTC.

The chain couples TRBV20-1 to TRBJ2-1; D remains unclear. The CDR3 length is 15 residues. Germline values: CDR1 DFQATT, CDR2 SNEGSKA (reference sequence). Trimming took 7 bases from V and 12 from J, leaving 28 bases between them. CDR3 sequence: CSVYSSTAVTYTQFF. Written as DNA, the CDR3 is TGCAGTGTTTACAGCTCGACGGCGGTAACCTATACGCAGTTCTTC.

There are a few counts of this clonotype. This chain joins TRBV28 and TRBJ1-1; tentatively, D is TRBD1 (5 bases). Germline V CDR1 and CDR2: MDHEN, SYDVKM. This CDR3 has 14 amino acids. The V gene lost 7 bases and the J gene lost 7 bases, with 19 bases spanning the gap. The DNA of the CDR3 is TGTGCCAGCACCCTGGGGGAGGCGAGCGGTGAAGCTTTCTTT. Its protein product is CASTLGEASGEAFF.

This clonotype has a handful of counts. CDR3 region: CASSFGLAGEYEQYF. CDR3 nucleotide sequence: TGCGCCAGCAGCTTCGGACTAGCGGGGGAGTACGAGCAGTACTTC. This chain uses TRBV5-1 with TRBJ2-7, with 13 positions matching TRBD2. Germline CDR1 and CDR2: SGHRS and YFSETQ. The CDR3 extends over 15 amino acids. The J segment lost 4 bases and the V segment lost 2 bases, leaving 3 bases of the junction unmatched.

This clonotype has just a few counts. The V call is TRBV5-1, the J call TRBJ1-1; the D gene is possibly TRBD1 (6 bases). The CDR3 consists of 14 residues. The V gene lost 5 bases and the J gene lost 4 bases, with 15 bases spanning the gap. In germline, CDR1 is SGHRS, CDR2 YFSETQ. CDR3 in DNA: TGCGCCAGCAGACAATACCAGGGGCCCACTGAAGCTTTCTTT. Its translation: CASRQYQGPTEAFF.

V and J are TRBV7-2 and TRBJ2-1; 10 positions agree with TRBD2. The CDR3 covers 15 residues. Trimming removed 5 bases from V and 3 bases from J; junction bases left unmatched: 4. Germline loops: CDR1 SGHTA, CDR2 FQGNSA. The CDR3: CASSQRLAGYNEQFF. The CDR3 DNA is TGTGCCAGCAGCCAACGACTAGCGGGCTACAATGAGCAGTTCTTC. Drawing the rest from reference TRBV7-2 and TRBJ2-1, the complete variable domain is GAGVSQSPSNKVTEKGKDVELRCDPISGHTALYWYRQSLGQGLEFLIYFQGNSAPDKSGLPSDRFSAERTGGSVSTLTIQRTQQEDSAVYLCASSQRLAGYNEQFFGPGTRLTVL.

Only a few counts were recorded for this clonotype. The rearrangement joins TRBV3-1 to TRBJ2-2, with 7 nucleotides matching TRBD1. Trimming cost V 4 bases and J 5 bases; bases outside gene matches: 10. The CDR3 runs 16 residues. CDR1 LGHDT and CDR2 YNNKEL come from the germline V gene (reference sequence). The CDR3 nucleotides read TGTGCCAGCAGCCCAGAAAACAGGGGTTGGACCGGGGAGCTGTTTTTT. Amino acid sequence: CASSPENRGWTGELFF.

The sample holds a few counts of this clonotype. The chain links TRBV5-1 to TRBJ2-1; 9 bases align to TRBD2. Germline lookup yields CDR1 SGHRS and CDR2 YFSETQ. V trimming: 0 bases; J trimming: 4 bases; junction bases outside the gene matches: 5. The CDR3 runs 16 residues. The CDR3 nucleotides read TGCGCCAGCAGCTTGGTGGTTAGCGGGGGATACAATGAGCAGTTCTTC. This translates into CASSLVVSGGYNEQFF.

This clonotype was seen at least ten times. The chain is built from TRBV20-1 and TRBJ2-7; no reliable D call. The CDR3 spans 13 residues. Germline V gene sequence: CDR1 DFQATT, CDR2 SNEGSKA (reference sequence). V gave up 6 bases and J gave up 4 bases, with 16 bases separating them. CDR3 sequence (DNA): TGCAGTGCGTGGTTAAGGAGTAAGTACGAGCAGTACTTC. Translating gives CSAWLRSKYEQYF.